What follows is one T cell receptor beta chain and its context. The antigen is unknown. Data came from immunoSEQ multiplex PCR; TCRdb stores just in-frame clones and leaves some out. Of over 80,000 clones listed, approximately 78% are singletons. The germline V gene encodes CDR1 MGHDK and CDR2 SYGVNS. The CDR3 spans 14 residues. Between the trimmed V and J ends, which lost 8 bases and 2 bases, there was a span of 13 bases. These data originate in a study of PD-1 blockade in classical Hodgkin lymphoma. Study-level information: Patients were given intravenous nivolumab, 3 mg/kg, every 2 weeks. Study-wide findings and caveats: By cycle point C4D1, TCR diversity had risen significantly in CD4+ cells (but not CD8+ cells). The study found complete responders had baseline diversity similar to newly diagnosed patients. As was reported, newly diagnosed patients showed lower baseline TCR diversity than healthy donors did.

Indicated time point: cycle 4 day 1 (C4D1), after 6 weeks of nivolumab. With no exception, relapse followed autologous stem cell transplantation in all patients, and brentuximab vedotin exposure varied. Sequencing was performed on peripheral blood mononuclear cells (PBMCs), taken before the fourth cycle of nivolumab. This TCR was recovered from a human donor with classical Hodgkin lymphoma. This chain joins TRBV25-1 and TRBJ1-3; possibly TRBD1 for D (5 bases). For the CDR3, the DNA is TGTGCCAGCCAGGACTGGGGCCCTGGAAACACCATATATTTT. It encodes CASQDWGPGNTIYF.